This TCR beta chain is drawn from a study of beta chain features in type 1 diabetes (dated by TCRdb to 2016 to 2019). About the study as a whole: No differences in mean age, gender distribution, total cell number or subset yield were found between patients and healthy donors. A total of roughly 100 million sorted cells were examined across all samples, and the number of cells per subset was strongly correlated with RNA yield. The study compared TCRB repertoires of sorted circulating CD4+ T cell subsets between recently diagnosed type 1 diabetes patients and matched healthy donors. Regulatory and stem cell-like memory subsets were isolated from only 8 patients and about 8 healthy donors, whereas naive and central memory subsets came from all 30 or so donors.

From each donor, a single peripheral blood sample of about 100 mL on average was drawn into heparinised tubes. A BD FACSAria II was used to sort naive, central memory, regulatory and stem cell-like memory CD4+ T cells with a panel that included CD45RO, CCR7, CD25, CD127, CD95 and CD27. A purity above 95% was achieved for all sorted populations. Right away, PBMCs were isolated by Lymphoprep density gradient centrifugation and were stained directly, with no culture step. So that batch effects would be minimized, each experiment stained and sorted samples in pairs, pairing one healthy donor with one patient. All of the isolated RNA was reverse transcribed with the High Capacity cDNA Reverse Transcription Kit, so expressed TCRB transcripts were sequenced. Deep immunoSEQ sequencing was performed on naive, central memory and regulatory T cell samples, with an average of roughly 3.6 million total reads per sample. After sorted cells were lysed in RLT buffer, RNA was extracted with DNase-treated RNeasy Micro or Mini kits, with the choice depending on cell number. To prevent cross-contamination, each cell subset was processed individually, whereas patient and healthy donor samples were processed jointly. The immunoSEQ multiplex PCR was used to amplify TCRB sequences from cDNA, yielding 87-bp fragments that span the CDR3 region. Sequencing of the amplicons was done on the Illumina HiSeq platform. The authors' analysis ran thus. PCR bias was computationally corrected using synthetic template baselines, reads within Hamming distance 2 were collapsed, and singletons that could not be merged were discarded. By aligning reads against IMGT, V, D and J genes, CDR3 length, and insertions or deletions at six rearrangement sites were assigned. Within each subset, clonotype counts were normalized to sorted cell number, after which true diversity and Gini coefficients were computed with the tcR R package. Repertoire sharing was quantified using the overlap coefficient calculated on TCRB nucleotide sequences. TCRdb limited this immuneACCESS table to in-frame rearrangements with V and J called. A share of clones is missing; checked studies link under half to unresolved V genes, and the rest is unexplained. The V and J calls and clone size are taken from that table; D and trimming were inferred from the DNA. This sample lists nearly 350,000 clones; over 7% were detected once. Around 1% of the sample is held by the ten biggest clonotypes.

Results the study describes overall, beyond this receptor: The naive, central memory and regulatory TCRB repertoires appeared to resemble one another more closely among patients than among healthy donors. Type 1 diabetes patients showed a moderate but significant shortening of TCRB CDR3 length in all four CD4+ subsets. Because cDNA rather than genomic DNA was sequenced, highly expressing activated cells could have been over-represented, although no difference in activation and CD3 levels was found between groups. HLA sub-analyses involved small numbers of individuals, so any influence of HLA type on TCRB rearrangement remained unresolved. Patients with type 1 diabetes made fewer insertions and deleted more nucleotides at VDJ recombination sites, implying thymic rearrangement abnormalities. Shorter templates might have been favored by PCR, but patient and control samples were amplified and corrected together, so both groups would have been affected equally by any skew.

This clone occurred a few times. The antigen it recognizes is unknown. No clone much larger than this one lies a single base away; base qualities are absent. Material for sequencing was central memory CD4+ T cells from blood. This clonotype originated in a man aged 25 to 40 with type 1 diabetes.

The CDR3 sequence is CASSLGGFQETQYF. The nucleotide sequence reads TGTGCCAGCAGCCTCGGGGGGTTCCAAGAGACCCAGTACTTC. In this chain, TRBV9 is recombined with TRBJ2-5; TRBD2 agrees with 7 junctional bases. The CDR3 measures 14 amino acids from cysteine to phenylalanine. The sequence is cut down to CDR3 DNA, 42 bases in frame from base 1. Ends trimmed: V by 4 bases, J by 1 base; bases unmatched to a gene: 4. Taken from the germline V gene, the CDR1 and CDR2 loops are SGDLS and YYNGEE.